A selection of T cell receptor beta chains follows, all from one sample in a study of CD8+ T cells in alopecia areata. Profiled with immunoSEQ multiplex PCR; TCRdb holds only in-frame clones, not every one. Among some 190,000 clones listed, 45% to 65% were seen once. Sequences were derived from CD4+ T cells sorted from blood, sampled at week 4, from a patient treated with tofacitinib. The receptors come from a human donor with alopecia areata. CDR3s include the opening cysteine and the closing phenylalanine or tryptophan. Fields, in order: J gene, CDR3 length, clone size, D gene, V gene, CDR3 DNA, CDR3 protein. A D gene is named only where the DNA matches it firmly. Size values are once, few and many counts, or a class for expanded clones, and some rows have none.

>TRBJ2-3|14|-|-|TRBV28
TGTGCCAGCACCCTGGACCCTGGGACAGATACGCAGTATTTT
CASTLDPGTDTQYF
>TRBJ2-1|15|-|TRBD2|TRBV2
TGTGCCAGCAGTACTCTAGCGGGAGATGGCAATGAGCAGTTCTTC
CASSTLAGDGNEQFF
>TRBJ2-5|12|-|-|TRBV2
TGTGCCAGCAGTGAGTGGAAGGAGACCCAGTACTTC
CASSEWKETQYF
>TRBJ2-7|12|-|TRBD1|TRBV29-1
TGCAGCGTTGAAAGGGACAGGGACGAGCAGTACTTC
CSVERDRDEQYF
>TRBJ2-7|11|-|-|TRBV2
TGTGCCAGCAGTGAAGGCTACGAGCAGTACTTC
CASSEGYEQYF
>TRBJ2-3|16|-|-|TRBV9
TGTGCCAGCAGCGTTTGGAGGTCAGGGGGCACAGATACGCAGTATTTT
CASSVWRSGGTDTQYF
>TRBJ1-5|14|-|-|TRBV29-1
TGCAGCGTAAGCAGGGGAGCGCGCAATCAGCCCCAGCATTTT
CSVSRGARNQPQHF
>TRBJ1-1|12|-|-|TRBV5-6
TGTGCCAGCAGCTTGGACGGCACTGAAGCTTTCTTT
CASSLDGTEAFF
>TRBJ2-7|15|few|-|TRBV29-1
TGCAGCGTTGAAGACCGTAGGGGGGGGCTAGACGAGCAGTACTTC
CSVEDRRGGLDEQYF
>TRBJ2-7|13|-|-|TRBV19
TGTGCCAGTAGTATAACCGGGACCTACGAGCAGTACTTC
CASSITGTYEQYF
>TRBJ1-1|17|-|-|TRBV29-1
TGCAGCGTGCGCTACCGAGGAGGGGTAGCGAAGAACACTGAAGCTTTCTTT
CSVRYRGGVAKNTEAFF
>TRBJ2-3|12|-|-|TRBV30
TGTGCCTCATCCTCCGTTGCAGATACGCAGTATTTT
CASSSVADTQYF
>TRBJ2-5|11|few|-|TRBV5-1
TGCGCCAGCAGCTTAACGGAGACCCAGTACTTC
CASSLTETQYF
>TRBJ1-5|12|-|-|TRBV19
TGTGCCAGTAGTATAGTGGGTCAGCCCCAGCATTTT
CASSIVGQPQHF
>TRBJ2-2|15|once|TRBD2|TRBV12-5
TGTGCTAGTGGCCAAGCGGGAGAAGGTTCCGGGGAGCTGTTTTTT
CASGQAGEGSGELFF
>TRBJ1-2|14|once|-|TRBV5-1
TGCGCCAGCAGCGTCTTACAGGGTGGCTATGGCTACACCTTC
CASSVLQGGYGYTF
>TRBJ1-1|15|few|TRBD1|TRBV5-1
TGCGCCAGCAGCTCATGGACAGGGCCGAACACTGAAGCTTTCTTT
CASSSWTGPNTEAFF
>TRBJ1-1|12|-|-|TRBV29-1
TGCAGCGCTGGTGACCTGAACACTGAAGCTTTCTTT
CSAGDLNTEAFF
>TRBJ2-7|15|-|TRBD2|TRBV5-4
TGTGCCAGCAGCCCGACTAGCGGCTTCTCCTACGAGCAGTACTTC
CASSPTSGFSYEQYF
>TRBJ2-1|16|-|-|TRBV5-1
TGCGCCAGCAGCTTGTATGGTCCTAGCTCCTACAATGAGCAGTTCTTC
CASSLYGPSSYNEQFF
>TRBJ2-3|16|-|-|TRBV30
TGTGCCTGGAGTGTACTCTTTGGACAGAAGACAGATACGCAGTATTTT
CAWSVLFGQKTDTQYF
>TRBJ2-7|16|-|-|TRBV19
TGTGCCAGTAGTATCGGCGACAGGCAGTACTCCTACGAGCAGTACTTC
CASSIGDRQYSYEQYF
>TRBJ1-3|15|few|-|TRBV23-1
TGCGCCAGCAGTCAATCCCCCGAGACTGGAAACACCATATATTTT
CASSQSPETGNTIYF
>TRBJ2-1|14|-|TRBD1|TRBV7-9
TGTGCCGGTGGGAGACAGGGACAAGGCAATGAGCAGTTCTTC
CAGGRQGQGNEQFF